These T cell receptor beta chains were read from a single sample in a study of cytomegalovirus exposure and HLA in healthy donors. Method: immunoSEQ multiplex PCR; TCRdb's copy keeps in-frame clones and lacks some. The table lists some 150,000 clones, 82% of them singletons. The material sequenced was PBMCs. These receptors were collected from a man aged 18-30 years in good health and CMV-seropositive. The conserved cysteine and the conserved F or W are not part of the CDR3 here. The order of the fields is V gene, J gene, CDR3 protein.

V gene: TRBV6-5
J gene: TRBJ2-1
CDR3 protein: ASSHGGDEQF

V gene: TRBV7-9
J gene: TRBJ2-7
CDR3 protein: ASSGGSGYEQY

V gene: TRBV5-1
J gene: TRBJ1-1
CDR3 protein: ASRTRLNTEAF

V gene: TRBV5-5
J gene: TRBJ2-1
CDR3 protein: ASTEGVSNEQF

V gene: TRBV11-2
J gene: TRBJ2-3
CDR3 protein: ASSSRLAGDPDTQY

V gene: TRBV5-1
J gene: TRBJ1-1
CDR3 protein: ASSWRQGSSEAF

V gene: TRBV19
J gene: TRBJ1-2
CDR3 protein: ASSMAARQGAYGYT

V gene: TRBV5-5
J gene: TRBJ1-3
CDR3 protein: ASSLDGQARRNTIY

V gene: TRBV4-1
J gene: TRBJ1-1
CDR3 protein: ASSQGPFLTGGTEAF

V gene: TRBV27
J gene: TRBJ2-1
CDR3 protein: ASSATPGTSTHEQF

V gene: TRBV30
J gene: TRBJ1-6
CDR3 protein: AWSDQGNSPLH

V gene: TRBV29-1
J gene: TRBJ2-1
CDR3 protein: SVRGREGYNEQF

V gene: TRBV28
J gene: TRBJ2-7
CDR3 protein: ASSQLAGGTYEQY

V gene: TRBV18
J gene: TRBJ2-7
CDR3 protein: ASSPGQHTYEQY

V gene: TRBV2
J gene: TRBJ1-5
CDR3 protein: ASSPQGGNQPQH

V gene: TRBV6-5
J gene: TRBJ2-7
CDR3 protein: ASSYSGQGVDEQY

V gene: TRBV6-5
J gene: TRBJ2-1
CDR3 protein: ASSYAGLAGNEQF

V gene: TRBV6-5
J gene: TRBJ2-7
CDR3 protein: ASRTGRNYEQY

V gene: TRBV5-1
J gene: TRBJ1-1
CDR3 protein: ASSFFGPTEAF

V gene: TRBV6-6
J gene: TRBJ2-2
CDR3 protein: ASSYEVSNTGELF

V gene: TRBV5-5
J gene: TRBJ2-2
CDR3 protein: ASSWGGTNTGELF

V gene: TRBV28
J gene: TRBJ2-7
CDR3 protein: ASSPRLTYEQY

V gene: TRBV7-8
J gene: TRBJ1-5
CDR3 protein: ASSSSDRNQPQH

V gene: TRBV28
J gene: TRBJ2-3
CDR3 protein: ASSRRLEADTQY

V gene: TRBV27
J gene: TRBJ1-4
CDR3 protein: ASTIRRGEKLF

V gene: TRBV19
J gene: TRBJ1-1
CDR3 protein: ASSRGQGLRGNTEAF

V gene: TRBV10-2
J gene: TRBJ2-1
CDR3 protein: ASSPSDRGTNNEQF

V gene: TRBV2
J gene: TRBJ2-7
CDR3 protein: AGRPGTGNEQY

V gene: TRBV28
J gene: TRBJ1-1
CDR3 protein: ASSLYGLTEAF

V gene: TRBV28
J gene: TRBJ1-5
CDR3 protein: ASSLKGQVKFQPQH

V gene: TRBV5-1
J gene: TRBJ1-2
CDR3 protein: ASSGEEQGANYGYT

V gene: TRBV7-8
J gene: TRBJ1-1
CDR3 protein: ASSPPGGGRNTEAF

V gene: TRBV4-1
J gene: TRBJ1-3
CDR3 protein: ASSGPGGHSGNTIY

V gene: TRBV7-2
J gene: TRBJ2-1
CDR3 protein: ASSKQGFEQF

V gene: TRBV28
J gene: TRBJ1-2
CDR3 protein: ASGNLRGQGKFDYGYT

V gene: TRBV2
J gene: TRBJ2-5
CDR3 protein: ASSDGRGTQY

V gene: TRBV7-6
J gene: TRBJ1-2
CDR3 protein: ASSPEIGALANYGYT

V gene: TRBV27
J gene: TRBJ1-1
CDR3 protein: ASSPRPTTGNTEAF

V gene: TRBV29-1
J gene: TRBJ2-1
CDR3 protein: SVSIHRGHNEQF

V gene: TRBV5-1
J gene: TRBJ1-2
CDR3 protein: ASSLGDRSPFGYGYT

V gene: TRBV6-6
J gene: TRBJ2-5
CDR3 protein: ASSQGLAEETQY